This T cell receptor (beta chain) was sequenced in a study of cytotoxic CD8 clonotypes in ibrutinib-treated CLL. General observations from the study: Whereas clonality rose at ibrutinib response, it declined toward baseline at progression. Public clonotypes showed up rarely, and on treatment they shrank or held steady.

Investigators sourced 1.5 to 2.5 micrograms of genomic DNA from cryopreserved PBMCs for TCR beta libraries. Worth noting for this clone: Its specificity is unknown.

TCRdb's table, derived via immunoSEQ multiplex PCR, lists solely in-frame clones and lacks some. The table has about 30,000 clones, approximately 57% seen once. The TCR was taken from a human donor with chronic lymphocytic leukemia. The sample in question was PBMCs, obtained before ibrutinib treatment.

The CDR3 bases are TGTGCCAGCAGAGGGACGGCCGGAAACACCATATATTTT. Its translation: CASRGTAGNTIYF. V and J are TRBV6-5 and TRBJ1-3, with D maybe TRBD1 (5 bases). CDR1 and CDR2 (germline): MNHEY, SVGAGI. Trimming removed 6 bases at V and 4 bases at J, with 10 bases between. The CDR3 loop spans 13 amino acids.